The next 25 T cell receptor beta chains were all read from a single sample in a study of CD8 T cells in ankylosing spondylitis. A single record per CDR3 protein comes from TCRdb applying MiXCR to the 5' RACE reads. The repertoire consists of roughly 160,000 distinct CDR3 sequences, with approximately 10% occurring once and the leading ten covering almost 30%. Material: blood, either unsorted or a sorted T cell fraction (not recorded which). These receptors came from a male donor with ankylosing spondylitis or in good health (not recorded which).

This clonotype came up a few times. The chain combines TRBV6-1 with TRBJ1-2; 7 nucleotides align to TRBD1. CDR1 and CDR2 from the germline V gene are MNHNS and SASEGT. J was trimmed by 2 bases and V by 0 bases; bases with no gene match: 6. This CDR3 has 16 amino acids. The CDR3 sequence: CASSEAPLTGNYGYTF. As DNA, the CDR3 is TGTGCCAGCAGTGAAGCCCCATTGACAGGGAACTATGGCTACACCTTC.

This clonotype came up many times. J is TRBJ2-1 and V is TRBV5-1; 11 bases match TRBD2. The CDR3 is 14 residues long. CDR1 and CDR2 (germline): SGHRS, YFSETQ. The ends lost 4 bases at V and 6 bases at J; junction bases unmatched: 3. The CDR3 nucleotides read TGCGCCAGCAGCGCTGGGACTAGCGGCAATGAGCAGTTCTTC. Its protein is CASSAGTSGNEQFF.

This clonotype was counted at least ten times. The chain joins TRBV5-1 to TRBJ2-3, with 9 bases aligning to TRBD2. Germline CDR1 reads SGHRS; CDR2 reads YFSETQ. Trimming took 2 bases from V and 1 from J; bases not matched to a gene: 5. The CDR3 extends over 16 amino acids. The CDR3 here is CASSLTQRGGTDTQYF. The CDR3 coding sequence is TGCGCCAGCAGCTTAACTCAGCGGGGGGGCACAGATACGCAGTATTTT.

This clonotype was counted a few times. The J gene is TRBJ2-3, the V gene TRBV7-8; 13 bases are a match to TRBD2. The CDR3 loop spans 16 amino acids. V was clipped by 5 bases and J by 3 bases; unmatched bases: 5. The V gene's germline CDR1 is SGHVS and CDR2 FQNEAQ. This CDR3 is CASSKGLAGLTDTQYF. The CDR3 nucleotides read TGTGCCAGCAGCAAGGGACTAGCGGGGCTTACAGATACGCAGTATTTT.

This clonotype was recorded a few times. The DNA of the CDR3 is TGTGCCAGCAGCTCCCGCGGGGGAGCCTACGAGCAGTACTTC. This gives the protein CASSSRGGAYEQYF. The V call is TRBV11-2, the J call TRBJ2-7; 7 nucleotides line up with TRBD2. Germline V lookup: CDR1 SGHAT, CDR2 FQNNGV. There are 14 residues in the CDR3. The V segment lost 4 bases and the J segment 2 bases; nucleotides outside the gene matches: 5. The full variable domain, in which reference TRBV11-2 and TRBJ2-7 provide the parts outside the CDR3, is EAGVAQSPRYKIIEKRQSVAFWCNPISGHATLYWYQQILGQGPKLLIQFQNNGVVDDSQLPKDRFSAERLKGVDSTLKIQPAKLEDSAVYLCASSSRGGAYEQYFGPGTRLTVT.

This clonotype was seen ten or more times. This sequence joins TRBV9 and TRBJ2-5, with TRBD2 identical over 8 bases. The ends lost 3 bases at V and 4 bases at J; junction bases unmatched: 5. The CDR3 totals 14 residues. Germline V gene data show CDR1 as SGDLS and CDR2 as YYNGEE. CDR3 nucleotide sequence: TGTGCCAGCAGCGCGCGGGGGGTGGGAGAGACCCAGTACTTC. Translated: CASSARGVGETQYF.

The chain uses TRBV20-1 and TRBJ2-3; TRBD1 agrees at 9 bases. The CDR3 runs 17 residues. CDR1 and CDR2 from the germline V gene are DFQATT and SNEGSKA (reference sequence). V lost 1 base, J lost 0 bases, and 8 bases stayed unmatched. CDR3 region: CSARADSGTGSTDTQYF. DNA for the CDR3: TGCAGTGCTAGAGCGGATTCCGGGACAGGGAGCACAGATACGCAGTATTTT.

Ten or more counts support this clonotype. The chain employs TRBV4-2 and TRBJ1-2, with D maybe TRBD1 (5 bases). Germline V gene lookup returns CDR1 LGHNA and CDR2 YNFKEQ. With 2 bases removed from V and 8 bases from J, the gap between germline ends came to 15 bases. The CDR3 runs 14 residues. This chain's CDR3 is CASSQNGGIGGYTF. CDR3 nucleotides: TGTGCCAGCAGCCAAAACGGGGGAATTGGAGGCTACACCTTC.

V usage is TRBV2 and J usage is TRBJ2-2; D not resolved. Germline-derived CDR1 and CDR2 are SNHLY and FYNNEI. The CDR3 contains 12 residues. Trimming left V 6 bases short and J 5 bases short, with 7 bases between. CDR3 protein: CASRGSTGELFF. Written as DNA, the CDR3 is TGTGCCAGCAGGGGAAGTACCGGGGAGCTGTTTTTT. Drawing the rest from reference TRBV2 and TRBJ2-2, the complete variable domain is EPEVTQTPSHQVTQMGQEVILRCVPISNHLYFYWYRQILGQKVEFLVSFYNNEISEKSEIFDDQFSVERPDGSNFTLKIRSTKLEDSAMYFCASRGSTGELFFGEGSRLTVL.

This clonotype was detected ten times or more. This sequence joins TRBV6-1 and TRBJ1-5; 8 positions agree with TRBD1. Looked up from germline, CDR1 is MNHNS and CDR2 is SASEGT. Trimming removed 6 bases from V and 0 bases from J; junction bases left unmatched: 4. This CDR3 comprises 15 residues. The CDR3 nucleotides read TGTGCCAGCAGCCCTACAGGGGGTAGCAATCAGCCCCAGCATTTT. Translated: CASSPTGGSNQPQHF.

The table lists this clonotype with many counts. The V gene is TRBV5-1, the J gene TRBJ2-7, with D possibly being TRBD2 (5 bases). Germline CDR1 reads SGHRS; CDR2 reads YFSETQ. V lost 0 bases and J lost 4, with 8 bases in between. The CDR3 totals 13 residues. This CDR3 is CASSLGPGYEQYF. The CDR3 region has the DNA TGCGCCAGCAGCTTGGGTCCGGGGTACGAGCAGTACTTC. The variable domain in full, with the rest retrieved from reference TRBV5-1 and TRBJ2-7, is KAGVTQTPRYLIKTRGQQVTLSCSPISGHRSVSWYQQTPGQGLQFLFEYFSETQRNKGNFPGRFSGRQFSNSRSEMNVSTLELGDSALYLCASSLGPGYEQYFGPGTRLTVT.

On this clonotype: Possible read error: a much larger clone is one base away. CDR3 coding DNA: TGTGCCAGCAGAGTTCGAGGAAGTGAGCAGTTCTTC. Encoded protein: CASRVRGSEQFF. The chain joins TRBV6-2 or TRBV6-3 to TRBJ2-1; D gene ambiguous. Germline loops: CDR1 MNHEY, CDR2 SVGEGT. The CDR3 totals 12 residues. Deletions cut 6 bases from V and 9 bases from J, with 12 bases between.

This rearrangement joins TRBV20-1 to TRBJ2-2, with a tentative D call TRBD2 (6 bases). The CDR3 sequence is 16 residues long. V lost 1 base and J lost 4, with 16 bases in between. CDR1 is DFQATT, CDR2 SNEGSKA, per germline (reference sequence). The CDR3 spells CSARGPMGGSTGELFF. The CDR3, as DNA: TGCAGTGCTAGAGGCCCGATGGGGGGAAGCACCGGGGAGCTGTTTTTT.

This chain uses TRBV11-1 with TRBJ2-7, with unresolved D. V lost 1 base and J 3 bases, leaving 4 bases between the germline ends. CDR1 is SGHAT, CDR2 FQDESV, per germline (reference sequence). The CDR3 contains 12 residues. The CDR3 coding sequence is TGTGCCAGCAGCTTAGTTAACTACGAGCAGTACTTC. As protein: CASSLVNYEQYF. Drawing the rest from reference TRBV11-1 and TRBJ2-7, the complete variable domain is EAEVAQSPRYKITEKSQAVAFWCDPISGHATLYWYRQILGQGPELLVQFQDESVVDDSQLPKDRFSAERLKGVDSTLKIQPAELGDSAMYLCASSLVNYEQYFGPGTRLTVT.

This clonotype was found many times. The J gene is TRBJ1-2, the V gene TRBV10-3; D might be TRBD1 (5 bases). Germline V gives CDR1 ENHRY, CDR2 SYGVKD. The CDR3 is 13 residues long. The germline V and J ends were trimmed by 6 bases and 6 bases, with 14 bases remaining between them. The CDR3 nucleotides read TGTGCCATCAGCTTGGGGCGGGAAAATGGCTACACCTTC. This translates into CAISLGRENGYTF.

The chain uses TRBV6-2 or TRBV6-3 and TRBJ2-7; D is undetermined. Between the trimmed V and J ends, which lost 2 bases and 5 bases, there was a span of 7 bases. The CDR3 is 12 residues long. Germline loops: CDR1 MNHEY, CDR2 SVGEGT. CDR3 bases: TGTGCCAGCAGTTACCGTAGCCACGAGCAGTACTTC. Translation: CASSYRSHEQYF.

Many counts were recorded for this clonotype. This chain joins TRBV20-1 and TRBJ1-2, with 10 nucleotides matching TRBD1. The CDR3 is 15 residues long. Germline V gives CDR1 DFQATT, CDR2 SNEGSKA (reference sequence). The V gene end was trimmed by 3 bases and the J gene end by 5 bases; junction bases not matched to a gene: 9. As DNA, the CDR3 is TGCAGTGCTAGGGCCGGCGGGACAGGGGATTATGGCTACACCTTC. Protein sequence: CSARAGGTGDYGYTF.

This clonotype was counted ten times or more. The chain joins TRBV2 to TRBJ2-5; D uncertain. V was shortened by 5 bases and J by 4 bases, with 11 bases between the two germline ends. Germline V lookup: CDR1 SNHLY, CDR2 FYNNEI. This CDR3 contains 13 residues. The DNA of the CDR3 is TGTGCCAGCAGTCCGCGCAGGACAGAGACCCAGTACTTC. Protein sequence: CASSPRRTETQYF. The whole variable domain, filled in from reference TRBV2 and TRBJ2-5, reads EPEVTQTPSHQVTQMGQEVILRCVPISNHLYFYWYRQILGQKVEFLVSFYNNEISEKSEIFDDQFSVERPDGSNFTLKIRSTKLEDSAMYFCASSPRRTETQYFGPGTRLLVL.

There are many counts of this clonotype. The V gene is TRBV12-3 or TRBV12-4, the J gene TRBJ2-7; D unresolved. The V and J ends lost 3 bases and 1 base respectively, with 13 bases between them. This CDR3 is built from 15 residues. The CDR3 sequence is CASSFGHLISYEQYF. CDR3 DNA sequence: TGTGCCAGCAGTTTCGGGCACCTTATATCCTACGAGCAGTACTTC.

V is TRBV25-1 and J is TRBJ2-6, with 8 bases fitting TRBD1. V trimming: 7 bases; J trimming: 0 bases; junction bases outside the gene matches: 8. Per germline, CDR1 MGHDK and CDR2 SYGVNS. The CDR3 consists of 17 residues. Written as DNA, the CDR3 is TGTGCCAGCAACTCGGACAGGGCCAGCTCTGGGGCCAACGTCCTGACTTTC. This encodes CASNSDRASSGANVLTF.

This clonotype turned up a few times. V is TRBV24-1 and J is TRBJ2-1; D gene ambiguous. The CDR3 is made up of 14 amino acids. Germline CDR1 is KGHDR and CDR2 is SFDVKD. Between the trimmed V and J ends, which lost 2 bases and 7 bases, there was a span of 11 bases. CDR3 nucleotides: TGTGCCACCAGTGATTCCGGACCCAGGAATGAGCAGTTCTTC. Its translation: CATSDSGPRNEQFF.

The chain combines TRBV5-1 with TRBJ1-2; D call uncertain. The CDR3 is 13 residues long. Germline-derived CDR1 and CDR2 are SGHRS and YFSETQ. The V end was cut by 0 bases, the J end by 7 bases, with 10 bases between. CDR3 protein: CASSLVGDTGYTF. CDR3 in DNA: TGCGCCAGCAGCTTGGTCGGGGATACTGGCTACACCTTC.

Ten or more counts support this clonotype. V usage is TRBV15 and J usage is TRBJ1-5, with unresolved D. CDR1 and CDR2 (germline): LNHNV, YYDKDF (reference sequence). This CDR3 has 13 amino acids. Trimming shortened V by 8 bases and J by 7 bases, and 15 bases separated the two germline ends. The CDR3 reads CATPGRSRQPQHF. In DNA form, the CDR3 reads TGTGCCACCCCTGGTCGTAGCAGGCAGCCCCAGCATTTT.

This clonotype was picked up many times. The CDR3 loop reads CASSYRLAGGGDTQYF. The CDR3 nucleotides are TGCGCCAGCAGCTACCGACTAGCGGGTGGAGGAGATACGCAGTATTTT. The chain is built from TRBV5-1 and TRBJ2-3, with 10 bases lining up with TRBD2. The CDR3 length is 16 residues. CDR1 and CDR2 (germline): SGHRS, YFSETQ. Trimming at V came to 3 bases and at J to 5 bases, leaving 9 bases not matched to a gene.

A note on this clonotype: This may stem from a read error, because a much larger clone lies one nucleotide away. This chain joins TRBV11-2 and TRBJ1-1; the match to TRBD1 covers 7 bases. This CDR3 has 15 residues. The germline gives CDR1 SGHAT, CDR2 FQNNGV. V lost 7 bases to trimming and J lost 0 bases; unmatched junction nucleotides: 8. The CDR3 here is CASNMTGLLNTEAFF. As DNA, the CDR3 is TGTGCCAGCAACATGACAGGGCTATTGAACACTGAAGCTTTCTTT. Looking up the rest from reference TRBV11-2 and TRBJ1-1 gives the full variable domain: EAGVAQSPRYKIIEKRQSVAFWCNPISGHATLYWYQQILGQGPKLLIQFQNNGVVDDSQLPKDRFSAERLKGVDSTLKIQPAKLEDSAVYLCASNMTGLLNTEAFFGQGTRLTVV.